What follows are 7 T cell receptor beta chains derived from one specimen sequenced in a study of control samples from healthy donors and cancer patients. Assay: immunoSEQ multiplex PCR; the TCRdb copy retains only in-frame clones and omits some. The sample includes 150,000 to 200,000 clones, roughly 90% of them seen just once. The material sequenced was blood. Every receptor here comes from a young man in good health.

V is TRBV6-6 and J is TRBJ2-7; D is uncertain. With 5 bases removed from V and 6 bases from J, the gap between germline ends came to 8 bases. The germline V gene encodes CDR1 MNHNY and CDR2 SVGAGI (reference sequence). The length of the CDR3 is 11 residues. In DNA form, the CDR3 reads TGTGCCAGCAGTCGAGGATTCGAGCAGTACTTC. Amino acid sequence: CASSRGFEQYF.

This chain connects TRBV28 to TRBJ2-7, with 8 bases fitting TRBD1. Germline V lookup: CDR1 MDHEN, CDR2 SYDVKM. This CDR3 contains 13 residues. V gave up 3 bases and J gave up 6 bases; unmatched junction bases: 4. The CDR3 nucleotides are TGTGCCAGCAGTTTGGGACAGGAGGGCGAGCAGTACTTC. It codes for CASSLGQEGEQYF.

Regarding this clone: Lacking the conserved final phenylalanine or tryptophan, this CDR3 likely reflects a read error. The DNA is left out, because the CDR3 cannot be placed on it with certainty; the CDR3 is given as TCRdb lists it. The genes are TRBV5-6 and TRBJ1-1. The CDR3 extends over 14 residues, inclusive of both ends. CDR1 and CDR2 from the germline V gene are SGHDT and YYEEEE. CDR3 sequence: CASSRPTGATLLTI.

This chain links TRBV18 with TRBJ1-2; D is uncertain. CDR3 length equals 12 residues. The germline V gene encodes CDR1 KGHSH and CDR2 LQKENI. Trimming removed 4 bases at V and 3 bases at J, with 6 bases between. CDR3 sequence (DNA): TGTGCCAGCTCACTCGGGGACTATGGCTACACCTTC. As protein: CASSLGDYGYTF.

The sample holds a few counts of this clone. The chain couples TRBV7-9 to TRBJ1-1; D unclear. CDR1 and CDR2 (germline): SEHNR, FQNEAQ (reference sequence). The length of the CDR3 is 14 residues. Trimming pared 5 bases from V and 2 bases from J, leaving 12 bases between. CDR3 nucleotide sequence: TGTGCCAGCAGCCCCCCCCGGCCTAACACTGAAGCTTTCTTT. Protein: CASSPPRPNTEAFF.

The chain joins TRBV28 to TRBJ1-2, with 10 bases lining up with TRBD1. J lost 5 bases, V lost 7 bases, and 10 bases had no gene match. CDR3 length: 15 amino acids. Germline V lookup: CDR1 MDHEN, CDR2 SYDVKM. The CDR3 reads CASTSGQGVLYGYTF. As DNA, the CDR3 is TGTGCCAGCACCTCTGGACAGGGGGTATTATATGGCTACACCTTC.

CDR3 loop: CASSLNEKLFF. In DNA form, the CDR3 reads TGTGCCAGCTCTTTAAATGAAAAACTGTTTTTT. The rearrangement links TRBV2 to TRBJ1-4; D unclear. The V end was cut by 8 bases, the J end by 5 bases, with 6 bases between. This CDR3 spans 11 amino acids. In germline, CDR1 is SNHLY, CDR2 FYNNEI.